This is a list of T cell receptor beta chains from one sample in a study of identical twins. TCRdb re-called the 5' RACE reads through MiXCR, storing one row per CDR3 protein. The table shows about 150,000 distinct CDR3 sequences, with roughly 3.2% occurring only once. The sample consisted of memory T cells sorted from blood. These receptors came from a man aged 18 to 30 in good health. CDR3s include the opening cysteine and the closing phenylalanine or tryptophan. A D gene is named only where the DNA matches it firmly. A clone size is listed for some rows: how often the clone was seen (once, few, many), or a class if it is expanded.

V,length,D,J,size,CDR3,DNA
TRBV5-5,14,TRBD1,TRBJ2-2,many,CASWTGAVTGELFF,TGTGCCAGCTGGACAGGGGCGGTCACCGGGGAGCTGTTTTTT
TRBV9,15,NA,TRBJ1-6,many,CASKGGAGENSPLHF,TGTGCCAGCAAAGGCGGTGCAGGGGAGAATTCACCCCTCCACTTT
TRBV2,14,NA,TRBJ1-2,many,CASSEEAANYGYTF,TGTGCCAGCAGTGAAGAGGCAGCAAACTATGGCTACACCTTC
TRBV9,15,NA,TRBJ2-1,many,CASSVGVGNYNEQFF,TGTGCCAGCAGCGTAGGAGTGGGAAACTACAATGAGCAGTTCTTC
TRBV10-3,13,NA,TRBJ1-1,many,CAIRGAKNTEAFF,TGTGCCATCCGGGGGGCCAAGAACACTGAAGCTTTCTTT
TRBV7-3,16,TRBD1,TRBJ2-1,many,CASSLNPGTGGGEQFF,TGTGCCAGCAGCTTAAACCCCGGGACAGGGGGCGGTGAGCAGTTCTTC
TRBV7-9,13,TRBD2,TRBJ2-1,many,CASSRGLAGGQFF,TGTGCCAGCAGCAGGGGACTAGCGGGAGGGCAGTTCTTC
TRBV20-1,13,TRBD1,TRBJ1-5,many,CSASPGQLLTQHF,TGCAGTGCTAGCCCGGGACAGCTCCTTACCCAGCATTTT
TRBV4-3,15,NA,TRBJ2-1,many,CASSQVFGLVNEQFF,TGCGCCAGCAGCCAAGTCTTCGGATTGGTCAATGAGCAGTTCTTC
TRBV27,14,NA,TRBJ1-1,many,CASSSRAPSTEAFF,TGTGCCAGCAGTTCCAGGGCCCCCTCCACTGAAGCTTTCTTT
TRBV6-5,16,TRBD1,TRBJ2-7,many,CASSYALGTGGYEQYF,TGTGCCAGCAGTTACGCTTTAGGGACAGGGGGCTACGAGCAGTACTTC
TRBV7-6,14,NA,TRBJ2-5,many,CASSLDPGTVTQYF,TGTGCCAGCAGCTTAGATCCAGGGACGGTGACCCAGTACTTC
TRBV12-3/TRBV12-4,14,NA,TRBJ1-3,many,CASSLGARGNTIYF,TGTGCCAGCAGTCTGGGGGCGCGTGGAAACACCATATATTTT
TRBV7-2,15,TRBD2,TRBJ2-3,many,CASSPQGAGVDTQYF,TGTGCCAGCAGCCCGCAAGGAGCGGGAGTAGATACGCAGTATTTT
TRBV20-1,12,NA,TRBJ1-3,many,CSAPGAGNTIYF,TGCAGTGCTCCAGGGGCTGGAAACACCATATATTTT
TRBV5-1,14,TRBD1,TRBJ1-2,many,CASRPTRDSRGYTF,TGCGCCAGCCGACCGACTCGGGACAGCCGGGGCTACACCTTC
TRBV7-9,14,NA,TRBJ2-5,many,CASSSYRDQETQYF,TGTGCCAGCAGCTCGTACAGGGACCAAGAGACCCAGTACTTC
TRBV6-1,14,TRBD2,TRBJ2-2,many,CAGRLAGGSGELFF,TGTGCCGGCCGACTAGCGGGAGGCTCCGGGGAGCTGTTTTTT
TRBV12-3/TRBV12-4,14,TRBD2,TRBJ2-5,many,CASSLVGRSQSQYF,TGTGCCAGCAGTTTAGTCGGGAGGAGCCAAAGCCAGTACTTC
TRBV20-1,15,TRBD2,TRBJ2-7,many,CSAEKRGLAGREQYF,TGCAGTGCCGAAAAACGCGGACTAGCGGGGCGAGAGCAGTACTTC
TRBV20-1,13,NA,TRBJ2-3,many,CSASDQLTDTQYF,TGCAGTGCTAGTGACCAACTCACAGATACGCAGTATTTT
TRBV11-2,14,NA,TRBJ2-3,many,CASRVLARADTQYF,TGTGCCAGCAGGGTACTAGCCCGGGCAGATACGCAGTATTTT
TRBV7-6,16,TRBD2,TRBJ2-7,many,CASSPIIAGDHYEQYF,TGTGCCAGCAGCCCAATAATAGCGGGAGATCACTACGAGCAGTACTTC
TRBV3-1,14,TRBD2,TRBJ2-1,many,CASSPASGSNEQFF,TGTGCCAGCAGCCCCGCTAGCGGGAGCAATGAGCAGTTCTTC
TRBV5-4,13,NA,TRBJ1-1,once,CASSLSANTEAFF,TGTGCCAGCAGCTTGTCCGCCAACACTGAAGCTTTCTTT
TRBV12-3/TRBV12-4,13,NA,TRBJ1-6,many,CASTDEVSSPLHF,TGTGCCAGCACCGACGAGGTCTCTTCACCCCTCCACTTT
TRBV2,13,NA,TRBJ1-6,many,CASHGTQNSPLHF,TGTGCCAGTCACGGGACACAGAATTCACCCCTCCACTTT
TRBV7-7,15,NA,TRBJ2-1,many,CASSLGAGSYNEQFF,TGTGCCAGCAGCTTAGGGGCGGGGTCCTACAATGAGCAGTTCTTC
TRBV19,15,NA,TRBJ2-4,NA,CASSDGTQAKNIQYF,TGTGCCAGTAGTGATGGGACTCAAGCCAAAAACATTCAGTACTTC
TRBV5-1,14,NA,TRBJ1-1,many,CASSWGGRGTEAFF,TGCGCCAGCAGCTGGGGGGGCCGGGGGACTGAAGCTTTCTTT
TRBV7-9,11,NA,TRBJ2-7,many,CASSIGATLQF,TGTGCCAGCAGCATTGGGGCGACTCTTCAATTC
TRBV20-1,14,NA,TRBJ1-4,many,CSARSETENEKLFF,TGCAGTGCTAGATCCGAGACAGAGAATGAAAAACTGTTTTTT
TRBV5-1,14,TRBD1,TRBJ1-2,many,CASSLGGQGYGYTF,TGCGCCAGCAGCTTGGGGGGACAGGGTTATGGCTACACCTTC
TRBV6-2/TRBV6-3,14,NA,TRBJ2-6,many,CASSYLSGANVLTF,TGTGCCAGCAGTTACCTCTCTGGGGCCAACGTCCTGACTTTC
TRBV5-1,14,NA,TRBJ2-1,few,CASSLEVSPVEQFF,TGCGCCAGCAGCTTGGAGGTCTCACCGGTGGAGCAGTTCTTC
TRBV7-9,16,TRBD2,TRBJ2-1,many,CASSPSGRALYNEQFF,TGTGCCAGCAGCCCAAGCGGGAGGGCTCTTTACAATGAGCAGTTCTTC